This TCR beta chain was sequenced in a study of memory CD4+ T cells and cytomegalovirus serostatus. Overall study context: Donors were healthy Belgian adults, under ten CMV seropositive and approximately 23 seronegative.

Germline CDR1 and CDR2: SGHRS and YFSETQ. Trimming removed 5 bases from V and 3 bases from J, with 8 bases in between. The CDR3 runs 12 residues. The sort gate was single viable CD3+CD4+CD8-CD45RO+ cells for memory CD4+ T cells. Only in-frame clones appear in the TCRdb table, and some are missing; sequencing was by immunoSEQ multiplex PCR. The sample consists of 45,000 to 60,000 clones, about 73% of them appearing once. This TCR derives from an adult in good health and CMV-seronegative. Material: memory CD4+ T cells from blood. The chain employs TRBV5-1 and TRBJ1-1; perhaps TRBD1 as D (5 bases). CDR3: CASSDSYTEAFF. In DNA, the CDR3 is TGCGCCAGCAGTGACAGCTACACTGAAGCTTTCTTT.